Below, 10 T cell receptor beta chains from the same sample are listed, as sequenced in a study of regulatory T cells in long-lasting Graves disease. Investigators prepared the TCR beta libraries by applying iRepertoire HTBI primers and Arm-PCR of CDR3 regions. TCRdb itself ran the multiplex PCR reads through MiXCR, one entry per CDR3 protein. Altogether approximately 270,000 distinct CDR3 sequences are present, around a sixth being singletons, with the ten largest covering 12% to 15%. Time point described: newly diagnosed GD, antithyroid drugs for less than 3 months. From PBMCs, RNA was extracted and then used to make the TCR library. Another study also made use of these data, one on T cells in Graves' hyperthyroidism and ophthalmopathy.

The specimen was peripheral blood mononuclear cells (PBMCs), collected at new diagnosis, from a patient treated with antithyroid drugs. Receptor source: a woman aged 25 to 45 with Graves disease.

This clonotype was seen many times. The rearrangement uses TRBV20-1 and TRBJ1-1; D might be TRBD1 (6 bases). Germline CDR1 is DFQATT and CDR2 is SNEGSKA (reference sequence). Trimming stripped 0 bases from V and 7 bases from J, with 9 bases between. The CDR3 extends over 12 amino acids. The CDR3 reads CSAREGAGEAFF. DNA for the CDR3: TGCAGTGCTAGAGAGGGGGCGGGTGAAGCTTTCTTT.

Many counts were recorded for this clonotype. This chain joins TRBV3-1 and TRBJ2-7; D remains unclear. The CDR3 is 15 amino acids. CDR1 and CDR2 (germline): LGHDT, YNNKEL (reference sequence). Trimming cost V 2 bases and J 5 bases, with 16 bases left between them. The CDR3 nucleotides read TGTGCCAGCAGCCAAATGGCCACTTCTCCGGACGAGCAGTACTTC. The encoded protein is CASSQMATSPDEQYF.

This clonotype was found many times. The rearrangement uses TRBV12-5 and TRBJ1-1; maybe TRBD1 (5 bases). Per the germline V gene, CDR1 is LGHNT and CDR2 is FRNRAP. The ends were cut back, 3 bases at V and 3 bases at J, with 17 bases in the middle. This CDR3 comprises 16 residues. This chain's CDR3 is CASGLGGGGSDTEAFF. The CDR3 DNA reads TGTGCTAGTGGTTTAGGCGGTGGGGGATCGGACACTGAAGCTTTCTTT.

This clonotype was observed many times. V is TRBV4-1 and J is TRBJ2-7; D is undetermined. The germline V gene encodes CDR1 MGHRA and CDR2 YSYEKL. The CDR3 is made up of 14 amino acids. V was shortened by 0 bases and J by 2 bases, with 8 bases between the two germline ends. The CDR3 DNA reads TGCGCCAGCAGCCAAGATGAAGTTACCTACGAGCAGTACTTC. As protein: CASSQDEVTYEQYF.

This clonotype was found many times. The J gene is TRBJ1-5, the V gene TRBV12-3 or TRBV12-4; 9 bases agree with TRBD1. V was clipped by 5 bases and J by 4 bases; unmatched bases: 3. The CDR3 extends over 14 amino acids. The CDR3 coding sequence is TGTGCCAGCAGTGAAGGGACAGGGAATCAGCCCCAGCATTTT. Amino acids: CASSEGTGNQPQHF.

There are many counts of this clonotype. CDR3 amino acids: CASSYPGEGGWQETQYF. In DNA, the CDR3 is TGCGCCAGCAGCTACCCCGGGGAGGGGGGATGGCAAGAGACCCAGTACTTC. The chain has TRBV5-1 and TRBJ2-5; maybe TRBD2 (7 bases). The V end lost 3 bases, the J end lost 2 bases, and 20 bases lay between the germline ends. The germline gives CDR1 SGHRS, CDR2 YFSETQ. The CDR3 consists of 17 residues.

This clonotype was detected only a few times. The CDR3 coding sequence is TGCGCCAGCAGGCTTAGCGGACAAGAGACCCAGTACTTC. Encoded protein: CASRLSGQETQYF. The V and J genes are TRBV5-1 and TRBJ2-5; a possible D gene is TRBD2 (6 bases). Germline assignment: CDR1 SGHRS and CDR2 YFSETQ. The V and J ends lost 5 bases and 2 bases respectively, with 10 bases between them. The CDR3 totals 13 residues.

CDR3 in amino acids: CASSPQTGGNQPQHF. The CDR3 bases are TGTGCCAGCTCACCACAAACAGGGGGCAATCAGCCCCAGCATTTT. The chain couples TRBV18 to TRBJ1-5; 7 bases align to TRBD1. From germline, CDR1 is KGHSH and CDR2 LQKENI. The V gene end was trimmed by 1 base and the J gene end by 2 bases; junction bases not matched to a gene: 2. This CDR3 has 15 amino acids. The full variable domain, its missing parts supplied by reference TRBV18 and TRBJ1-5, is NAGVMQNPRHLVRRRGQEARLRCSPMKGHSHVYWYRQLPEEGLKFMVYLQKENIIDESGMPKERFSAEFPKEGPSILRIQQVVRGDSAAYFCASSPQTGGNQPQHFGDGTRLSIL.

The rearrangement joins TRBV2 to TRBJ1-3; 7 nucleotides align to TRBD1. Germline V CDR1 and CDR2: SNHLY, FYNNEI. This CDR3 is built from 14 residues. V trimming: 7 bases; J trimming: 9 bases; junction bases outside the gene matches: 12. The CDR3 is CASKPGTVAVTIYF. The DNA for the CDR3 is TGTGCCAGCAAACCGGGGACAGTGGCAGTCACCATATATTTT.

The chain recombines TRBV18 with TRBJ2-5; weak D call: TRBD1 (8 bases). Germline V CDR1 and CDR2: KGHSH, LQKENI. V gave up 1 base and J gave up 3 bases, with 12 bases separating them. This CDR3 has 15 amino acids. CDR3 nucleotides: TGTGCCAGCTCACCACGGACAGGGACTAAAGAGACCCAGTACTTC. It codes for CASSPRTGTKETQYF.